There are a few counts of the clone carrying this T cell receptor beta chain. The data were obtained in a study of human T cells and chemical hapten exposure. Indicated time point: pre-sensitization, week 0. Treatment noted: therapeutic diphenylcyclopropenone sensitization with weekly scalp DPC. TCRdb processed the RACE reads anew with MiXCR; each CDR3 protein has one entry. The sample includes fewer than 300,000 distinct CDR3 sequences, approximately 8% seen only once; the top ten take 1.2%. Trimming stripped 1 base from V and 6 bases from J, with 10 bases between. The germline V gene encodes CDR1 SGHDN and CDR2 FVKESK. The CDR3 covers 14 residues.

Sequenced here: whole blood, sampled in connection with sensitization to the hapten diphenylcyclopropenone (DPC). The source of this sequence is a man aged 18 to 29 with alopecia areata. Some clones in this sample may be carry-over from other donors' samples. The chain uses TRBV14 and TRBJ1-5; possibly TRBD1 for D (5 bases). CDR3 residues: CASSQAGDRQPQHF. Here the CDR3 DNA reads TGTGCCAGCAGCCAAGCTGGGGACCGTCAGCCCCAGCATTTT.